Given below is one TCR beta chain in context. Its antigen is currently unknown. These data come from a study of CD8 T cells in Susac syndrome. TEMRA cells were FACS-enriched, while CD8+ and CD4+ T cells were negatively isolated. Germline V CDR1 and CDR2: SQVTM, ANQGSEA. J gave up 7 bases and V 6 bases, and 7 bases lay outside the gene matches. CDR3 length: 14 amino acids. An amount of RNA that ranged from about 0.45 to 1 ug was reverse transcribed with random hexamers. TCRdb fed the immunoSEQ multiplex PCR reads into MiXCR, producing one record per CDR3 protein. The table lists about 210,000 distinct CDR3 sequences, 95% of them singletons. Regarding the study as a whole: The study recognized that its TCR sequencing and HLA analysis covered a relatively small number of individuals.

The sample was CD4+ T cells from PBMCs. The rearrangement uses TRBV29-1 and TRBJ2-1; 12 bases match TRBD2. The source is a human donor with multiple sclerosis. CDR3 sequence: CSVRTSGKGNEQFF. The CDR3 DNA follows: TGCAGCGTCCGGACTAGCGGGAAAGGTAATGAGCAGTTCTTC.